The clone carrying this TCR beta chain is a singleton in its sample. Its matching antigen is unknown. A much larger clone differs from this one at a single base, so this may be a read error. The data belong to a study of blood T cells in healthy people across ages. Notes on the study in general: A strong correlation was seen between TCR beta diversity and naive T cell percentage.

The CDR3 sequence is 14 residues long. CDR1 is SQVTM and CDR2 is ANQGSEA in the germline V gene. Then a second PCR, running about 6 to 12 cycles, was carried out with a sample-barcoded 5' primer and a J-beta primer mix. The template-switch adaptor was a 5' adaptor with 12 random nucleotides. It tagged each cDNA molecule. TCRdb re-analysed the 5' RACE reads in MiXCR, keeping a single row per CDR3 protein. The sample contains some 1.6 million distinct CDR3 sequences, roughly 32% of which appear only once. The chain carries TRBV29-1 and TRBJ2-3, with 10 bases lining up with TRBD2. Sequences were obtained from blood. The source of this sequence is a woman in her twenties or thirties in good health. The CDR3 bases are TGCAACGTTATACCAGCGGGGGGGCCTGATACGCAGTATTTT. It codes for CNVIPAGGPDTQYF.